The clone carrying this TCR beta chain was counted many times. These data originate in a study of metastatic and nonmetastatic thyroid tumors. All patients were untreated before thyroid surgery. From the PCR reads, TCRdb re-called clones with MiXCR. The sample carries tens of thousands of clones, roughly 17% recorded once. The CDR3 loop spans 14 amino acids. Germline CDR1 reads SEHNR; CDR2 reads FQNEAQ (reference sequence). Deletions cut 0 bases from V and 1 base from J, with 4 bases between. The rearrangement joins TRBV7-9 to TRBJ2-1; no firm D call. This TCR derives from a male donor with papillary thyroid cancer or a benign thyroid nodule (not recorded which). Some clones in this sample may be carry-over from other donors' samples. Source material: blood. CDR3 coding DNA: TGTGCCAGCAGCTTAGCCAGGTCCTACAATGAGCAGTTCTTC. Encoded protein: CASSLARSYNEQFF.